This entry lists 11 T cell receptor beta chains sequenced from one sample in a study of regulatory T cells in long-lasting Graves disease. The time point is: newly diagnosed GD, antithyroid drugs for less than 3 months. Researchers made the TCR library from RNA that was extracted from PBMCs. With iRepertoire HTBI primers and Arm-PCR of CDR3 regions, TCR beta libraries were built. MiXCR, run by TCRdb on the multiplex PCR reads, gives a single entry per CDR3 protein. The sample has 550,000 to 650,000 distinct CDR3 sequences, 16% seen once. In addition, the sample was reused for a study of T cells in Graves' hyperthyroidism and ophthalmopathy.

Material: peripheral blood mononuclear cells (PBMCs), obtained at new diagnosis, from a patient treated with antithyroid drugs. These receptor sequences come from a man between 18 and 35 years old with Graves disease.

The V call is TRBV30, the J call TRBJ1-2; D perhaps matches TRBD1 (5 bases). This CDR3 has 13 amino acids. Deletions cut 3 bases from V and 4 bases from J, with 12 bases between. Per germline, CDR1 GTSNPN and CDR2 SVGIG (reference sequence). The CDR3 spells CAWSYGTAYGYTF. CDR3 in DNA: TGTGCCTGGAGCTACGGGACGGCCTATGGCTACACCTTC.

In its sample, this clonotype was seen many times. The chain recombines TRBV28 with TRBJ2-2, with a tentative D call TRBD1 (6 bases). Trimming shortened V by 3 bases and J by 8 bases, and 13 bases separated the two germline ends. The CDR3 spans 14 residues. Germline V gives CDR1 MDHEN, CDR2 SYDVKM. The CDR3 DNA follows: TGTGCCAGCAGTTTGATGGCGACAGGAGGGGAGCTGTTTTTT. It codes for CASSLMATGGELFF.

The V and J genes are TRBV12-3 or TRBV12-4 and TRBJ2-2; D is ambiguous. This CDR3 region has 14 residues. V lost 10 bases and J lost 0, with 12 bases in between. The CDR3 sequence: CATQSITNTGELFF. The DNA for the CDR3 is TGTGCCACACAGAGCATCACGAACACCGGGGAGCTGTTTTTT.

This clonotype was detected many times. This chain uses TRBV6-2 or TRBV6-3 with TRBJ1-5; 8 nucleotides align to TRBD1. Germline CDR1 is MNHEY and CDR2 is SVGEGT. The CDR3 runs to 19 residues. The V gene end was trimmed by 0 bases and the J gene end by 1 base; junction bases not matched to a gene: 11. The CDR3 DNA follows: TGTGCCAGCAGTTACTCGCCAAAGGACAGGGCCCTGAGCAATCAGCCCCAGCATTTT. Translation gives CASSYSPKDRALSNQPQHF.

A few counts support this clonotype. The V call is TRBV5-1, the J call TRBJ2-1, with unresolved D. Per germline, CDR1 SGHRS and CDR2 YFSETQ. CDR3 size: 13 residues. V dropped 7 bases and J dropped 6 bases, with 14 bases sitting between them. CDR3 protein: CASDNGRSNEQFF. CDR3 nucleotide sequence: TGCGCCAGCGATAACGGCAGATCCAATGAGCAGTTCTTC.

The chain carries TRBV28 and TRBJ1-4; tentatively, D is TRBD1 (5 bases). The V gene's germline CDR1 is MDHEN and CDR2 SYDVKM. Trimming removed 3 bases at V and 0 bases at J, with 11 bases between. The CDR3 has 16 residues. The CDR3 bases are TGTGCCAGCAGTTTTGGGGGAGAAGCAACTAATGAAAAACTGTTTTTT. Translating it yields CASSFGGEATNEKLFF. Complete variable domain (other parts from reference TRBV28 and TRBJ1-4): DVKVTQSSRYLVKRTGEKVFLECVQDMDHENMFWYRQDPGLGLRLIYFSYDVKMKEKGDIPEGYSVSREKKERFSLILESASTNQTSMYLCASSFGGEATNEKLFFGSGTQLSVL.

At least ten counts were recorded for this clonotype. V gene TRBV5-1 combines with J gene TRBJ2-1; 7 bases align to TRBD1. The CDR3 has 15 residues. Trimming took 0 bases from V and 6 from J; bases not matched to a gene: 6. The germline V gene encodes CDR1 SGHRS and CDR2 YFSETQ. The CDR3 here is CASSLVPGGLNEQFF. The CDR3, as DNA: TGCGCCAGCAGCTTGGTCCCAGGGGGTCTCAATGAGCAGTTCTTC.

This clonotype was detected ten times or more. The V call is TRBV6-5, the J call TRBJ2-7, with 8 bases matching TRBD2. With V trimmed by 2 bases and J by 5 bases, 2 bases remained unmatched. Germline V gives CDR1 MNHEY, CDR2 SVGAGI. There are 13 residues in the CDR3. CDR3 nucleotides: TGTGCCAGCAGTTACGGGACTAGAGACGAGCAGTACTTC. This encodes CASSYGTRDEQYF.

This clonotype was recorded many times. The chain is built from TRBV2 and TRBJ2-3; D not certain. The ends were cut back, 2 bases at V and 2 bases at J, with 8 bases in the middle. CDR1 is SNHLY and CDR2 is FYNNEI in the germline V gene. The CDR3 has 14 residues. CDR3 sequence: CASSELQVTDTQYF. The CDR3 DNA follows: TGTGCCAGCAGTGAACTTCAGGTCACAGATACGCAGTATTTT.

This clonotype was picked up a small number of times. The chain joins TRBV7-6 to TRBJ2-7; the D is unclear. V gave up 1 base and J gave up 4 bases, with 14 bases separating them. The CDR3 extends over 15 amino acids. Germline-derived CDR1 and CDR2 are SGHVS and FNYEAQ. The CDR3, as DNA: TGTGCCAGCAGCTTAGAGGTAGGCAGAGTTTACGAGCAGTACTTC. As protein: CASSLEVGRVYEQYF.

The chain joins TRBV20-1 to TRBJ1-6, with D possibly being TRBD1 (5 bases). The CDR3 totals 17 residues. The V gene's germline CDR1 is DFQATT and CDR2 SNEGSKA (reference sequence). Trimming cost V 0 bases and J 6 bases, with 18 bases left between them. In DNA, the CDR3 is TGCAGTGCTAGAGATCCGATTACCGGGACCCTTAATTCACCCCTCCACTTT. Protein: CSARDPITGTLNSPLHF.